The sequence of this TCR beta chain was determined in a study of blood T cell repertoires in COVID-19. Study at large: PBMCs, B-cell-depleted T cells, or T cells provided the cDNA or gDNA that made up the material.

The method was immunoSEQ multiplex PCR; TCRdb's version includes in-frame clones alone and lacks a portion of them. The sample lists 200,000 or so clones; 65% to 85% were seen once. The CDR3 length is 14 residues. The germline V gene encodes CDR1 LNHDA and CDR2 SQIVND (reference sequence). Deletions cut 5 bases from V and 1 base from J, with 9 bases between. The chain couples TRBV19 to TRBJ2-4; D is unclear. This sequence was found in a woman aged 80 or over with acute or convalescent COVID-19. The specimen sequenced was peripheral blood. This CDR3 is CASSLEQAKNIQYF. Here the CDR3 DNA reads TGTGCCAGTAGTCTGGAGCAGGCCAAAAACATTCAGTACTTC.